One T cell receptor (beta chain) is described in this entry. This clonotype was seen at least ten times. The target of this receptor is not known. No base-level quality is on record; no much larger clone is a single base apart. This record comes from a study of CD8 T cells in ankylosing spondylitis (dated by TCRdb to the late 2010s). Some background on the complete study: T cell receptor beta repertoires were profiled in healthy donors and ankylosing spondylitis patients so that disease-linked TCR variants could be found. The full study cohort comprised around 25 ankylosing spondylitis patients and over a hundred healthy donors. Peripheral blood samples were taken, and synovial fluid was additionally collected from ankylosing spondylitis patients.

Here is what the overall study found, with its caveats: Some of the motif variants had been reported before in the synovial fluid and blood of reactive arthritis patients, a finding that suggests common disease-initiation mechanisms. According to the report, matched synovial fluid samples from ankylosing spondylitis patients were significantly enriched for the disease-linked clones. A TCR beta motif made up of eight or nine highly homologous amino acid variants appeared to be characteristic of blood from ankylosing spondylitis patients. The disease-linked clones had a CD8+ phenotype and were found at relatively low frequencies in peripheral blood.

V is pared back by 5 bases and J by 3 bases, with 7 bases lying between the germline termini. CDR1 and CDR2 (SEHNR, FQNEAQ) derive from the germline V gene (reference sequence). The CDR3 spans 12 residues, from the cysteine through the phenylalanine. Of all the DNA, just the CDR3 is kept, 36 bases in frame from base 1. The instrument given in TCRdb is Illumina HiSeq 2500. TCR beta libraries were prepared by quantitative 5'-RACE with molecular barcodes. Turning to the authors' computational methods: A new computational method, built on a probabilistic model of VDJ rearrangement, was used to identify disease-linked TCR variants. The public reads were reprocessed in TCRdb via fastp at Q25 and MiXCR, keeping in-frame beta chains. Every distinct CDR3 protein forms one entry, paired with its most common genes and DNA. Clone size and V and J calls follow TCRdb, not the original study. The sample includes some 130,000 distinct CDR3 sequences, with about an eighth observed a single time. Roughly 4% of the sample goes to the ten largest clones.

Sequencing input: blood, either unsorted or a sorted T cell fraction (not recorded which). This receptor was identified in a female donor with ankylosing spondylitis or in good health (not recorded which). The chain was built from TRBV7-9 and TRBJ1-2; confidence is insufficient to name the D gene. For the CDR3, the sequence is CASSAIYYGYTF. The DNA sequence follows: TGTGCCAGCAGCGCGATATACTATGGCTACACCTTC.